A single T cell receptor beta chain is shown here with its context. The antigen remains undetermined. The data are from a study of cytomegalovirus exposure and HLA in healthy donors. Findings of the study overall: Later analysis showed TCR association rates varying by HLA locus, highest for DRB1 and lowest for HLA-C.

A multiplex PCR was run with 60 Vbeta primers and 13 Jbeta primers. Profiling relied on immunoSEQ multiplex PCR, and the TCRdb table lists in-frame clones only, not all of them. The table shows fewer than 95,000 clones, with 80% occurring only once. Input material: PBMCs. The TCR comes from a man younger than 30 in good health and CMV-seronegative.

CDR3 residues: CASSVEDRGRYGYTF. CDR3 nucleotides: TGTGCCAGCAGCGTAGAGGACAGGGGGCGTTATGGCTACACCTTC. The V and J genes are TRBV9 and TRBJ1-2, with 11 nucleotides matching TRBD1. The germline V gene encodes CDR1 SGDLS and CDR2 YYNGEE. J was trimmed by 5 bases and V by 0 bases; bases with no gene match: 3. This CDR3 is built from 15 residues.